These 28 T cell receptor beta chains came from one sample sequenced in a study of T cells in Graves' hyperthyroidism and ophthalmopathy. Regions amplified from RNA transcripts were the TCR beta CDR3 regions. The TCR CDR3 was amplified in a first-round RT-PCR using the HTBI primer set. TCRdb passed the multiplex PCR reads through MiXCR, listing each CDR3 protein once. The sample holds 400,000 or so distinct CDR3 sequences; around 15% are singletons and the top ten take 25% to 30%. The sequenced sample consisted of blood. All receptors derive from a man aged 45-60 years with Graves' ophthalmopathy.

This clonotype has at least ten counts. The chain is built from TRBV20-1 and TRBJ2-1; D perhaps matches TRBD2 (5 bases). This CDR3 has 15 amino acids. V was clipped by 4 bases and J by 3 bases, with 16 bases between them. Looked up from germline, CDR1 is DFQATT and CDR2 is SNEGSKA (reference sequence). The CDR3: CSAISTKVGYNEQFF. CDR3 coding DNA: TGCAGTGCTATCTCGACTAAGGTGGGCTACAATGAGCAGTTCTTC.

In this sample, this clonotype turned up many times. This rearrangement joins TRBV10-3 to TRBJ2-7; 7 bases line up with TRBD1. Germline CDR1 ENHRY, CDR2 SYGVKD. The CDR3 contains 14 residues. The ends lost 6 bases at V and 0 bases at J; junction bases unmatched: 5. The CDR3 here is CAISRDSNSYEQYF. The CDR3 DNA sequence: TGTGCCATCAGCCGGGACAGTAACTCCTACGAGCAGTACTTC.

Many counts were recorded for this clonotype. The rearrangement uses TRBV5-6 and TRBJ1-1, with D tentatively TRBD1 (6 bases). Germline V gene lookup returns CDR1 SGHDT and CDR2 YYEEEE. The CDR3 runs 17 residues. V lost 4 bases and J lost 1, with 20 bases in between. The CDR3 nucleotides read TGTGCCAGCAGCGCGGCCTACAGAGCAGGGGAGAACACTGAAGCTTTCTTT. As protein: CASSAAYRAGENTEAFF.

This clonotype came up a few times. The chain uses TRBV20-1 and TRBJ2-2, with D perhaps TRBD2 (6 bases). CDR1 and CDR2 (germline): DFQATT, SNEGSKA (reference sequence). The CDR3 is made up of 15 amino acids. Trimming shortened V by 0 bases and J by 3 bases, and 11 bases separated the two germline ends. CDR3 nucleotides: TGCAGTGCTAGAGATCGGAGGGAGGACACCGGGGAGCTGTTTTTT. Its protein product is CSARDRREDTGELFF.

A remark on this clonotype: A much larger clone lies a single base off, so this may be a read error. This sequence joins TRBV3-1 and TRBJ1-2, with D possibly matching TRBD1 (6 bases). CDR1 and CDR2 (germline): LGHDT, YNNKEL (reference sequence). The CDR3 has 14 amino acids. Trimming shortened V by 2 bases and J by 1 base, and 8 bases separated the two germline ends. The CDR3, as DNA: TGTGCCAGCAGCCAACGGGACAATAACTATGGCTACACCTTC. This gives the protein CASSQRDNNYGYTF.

The chain links TRBV16 to TRBJ1-5, with no clear D. This CDR3 is built from 13 residues. With 0 bases removed from V and 4 bases from J, the gap between germline ends came to 4 bases. Germline CDR1 KGHSY, CDR2 FQNENV. In DNA form, the CDR3 reads TGTGCCAGCAGCCAATCGAGAAATCAGCCCCAGCATTTT. Its protein is CASSQSRNQPQHF. The full variable domain, in which reference TRBV16 and TRBJ1-5 provide the parts outside the CDR3, is GEEVAQTPKHLVRGEGQKAKLYCAPIKGHSYVFWYQQVLKNEFKFLISFQNENVFDETGMPKERFSAKCLPNSPCSLEIQATKLEDSAVYFCASSQSRNQPQHFGDGTRLSIL.

The chain recombines TRBV10-1 with TRBJ1-2, with D possibly TRBD1 on 5 matching bases. Deletions cut 6 bases from V and 7 bases from J, with 18 bases between. The V gene's germline CDR1 is WNHNN and CDR2 SYGVQD (reference sequence). The CDR3 spans 14 residues. The CDR3 protein is CASRITRGVGGYTF. DNA of the CDR3: TGCGCCAGCAGGATAACGAGGGGAGTTGGTGGCTACACCTTC.

This clonotype was found many times. V and J are TRBV12-3 or TRBV12-4 and TRBJ2-7; D possibly matches TRBD1 or TRBD2 (5 bases each). The CDR3 contains 14 residues. V lost 3 bases to trimming and J lost 9 bases, with 18 bases between them. CDR3 in amino acids: CASSLTGTPHGQYF. CDR3 nucleotide sequence: TGTGCCAGCAGTTTGACCGGGACGCCTCACGGGCAGTACTTC.

This clonotype was seen ten or more times. This chain joins TRBV20-1 and TRBJ2-5; D gene unclear. There are 13 residues in the CDR3. Trimming took 6 bases from V and 4 from J, leaving 15 bases between them. Germline CDR1 and CDR2: DFQATT and SNEGSKA (reference sequence). CDR3 loop: CSANQPQRETQYF. The DNA for the CDR3 is TGCAGTGCCAATCAACCCCAGAGAGAGACCCAGTACTTC.

This clonotype turned up a few times. This chain joins TRBV29-1 and TRBJ2-5; unclear D gene. The germline V gene encodes CDR1 SQVTM and CDR2 ANQGSEA. This CDR3 has 12 amino acids. The ends were cut back, 1 base at V and 7 bases at J, with 10 bases in the middle. This CDR3 reads CSVEVLAATQYF. The CDR3 DNA reads TGCAGCGTTGAAGTCTTAGCTGCGACCCAGTACTTC.

This clonotype is a singleton in its sample. The chain links TRBV25-1 to TRBJ2-7, with D uncertain. Between the trimmed V and J ends, which lost 4 bases and 2 bases, there was a span of 12 bases. Per the germline V gene, CDR1 is MGHDK and CDR2 is SYGVNS. CDR3 length equals 14 residues. CDR3 residues: CASSVPGRTYEQYF. The CDR3 bases are TGTGCCAGCAGTGTACCGGGTCGAACCTACGAGCAGTACTTC.

This clonotype appeared a few times. The chain couples TRBV29-1 to TRBJ2-5, with D maybe TRBD2 (6 bases). This CDR3 has 20 amino acids. Germline V gene lookup returns CDR1 SQVTM and CDR2 ANQGSEA. V gave up 8 bases and J gave up 1 base, with 35 bases separating them. Here the CDR3 reads CSRWGGVGARTWEVQETQYF. DNA for the CDR3: TGCAGCCGGTGGGGCGGGGTTGGAGCGCGGACGTGGGAGGTCCAAGAGACCCAGTACTTC.

V usage is TRBV19 and J usage is TRBJ1-2; TRBD1 agrees at 10 bases. CDR3 size: 15 residues. The V gene's germline CDR1 is LNHDA and CDR2 SQIVND (reference sequence). The V segment lost 5 bases and the J segment 6 bases; nucleotides outside the gene matches: 9. CDR3 sequence: CASSARGTGVDGYTF. CDR3 nucleotides: TGTGCCAGTAGTGCCCGAGGGACAGGGGTCGATGGCTACACCTTC.

The gene calls are TRBV5-1 and TRBJ1-2; 8 nucleotides align to TRBD1. The CDR3 has 20 amino acids. V trimming: 1 base; J trimming: 5 bases; junction bases outside the gene matches: 22. From germline, CDR1 is SGHRS and CDR2 YFSETQ. DNA of the CDR3: TGCGCCAGCAGCTTGATTGGGGACAGGCCCCGAGCGTCTGACCCATATGGCTACACCTTC. The encoded protein is CASSLIGDRPRASDPYGYTF.

The chain has TRBV6-1 and TRBJ1-2; a weak D match, TRBD1 (5 bases). The CDR3 sequence is 14 residues long. Trimming pared 3 bases from V and 5 bases from J, leaving 13 bases between. Germline V CDR1 and CDR2: MNHNS, SASEGT. Written as DNA, the CDR3 is TGTGCCAGCAGTGAGAGTACAGGAGGTTATGGCTACACCTTC. The encoded protein is CASSESTGGYGYTF.

The V call is TRBV24-1, the J call TRBJ1-2, with D perhaps TRBD1 (6 bases). Germline V gene lookup returns CDR1 KGHDR and CDR2 SFDVKD. V dropped 5 bases and J dropped 2 bases, with 8 bases sitting between them. The CDR3 has 13 amino acids. The CDR3 nucleotides are TGTGCCACCAGTGTCGGGGGCAACTATGGCTACACCTTC. It is translated as CATSVGGNYGYTF.

The chain carries TRBV7-8 and TRBJ1-3; unclear D gene. Trimming removed 2 bases from V and 4 bases from J, with 9 bases in between. The CDR3 is 14 residues long. Germline V lookup: CDR1 SGHVS, CDR2 FQNEAQ. CDR3 bases: TGTGCCAGCAGCTTATTCCGAAACGGAAACACCATATATTTT. This encodes CASSLFRNGNTIYF.

This clonotype appeared many times. V gene TRBV5-1 combines with J gene TRBJ2-2; TRBD1 aligns across 9 bases. V lost 4 bases to trimming and J lost 6 bases; unmatched junction nucleotides: 10. This CDR3 contains 16 residues. CDR1 SGHRS and CDR2 YFSETQ come from the germline V gene. The CDR3 spells CASSKQGAGLAGELFF. Written as DNA, the CDR3 is TGCGCCAGCAGCAAACAGGGGGCCGGATTGGCCGGGGAGCTGTTTTTT.

This clonotype has at least ten counts. CDR3 DNA: TGTGCCAGCCGCGCCCCGTCGGGTTCGGGTGGCTACACCTTC. Its protein product is CASRAPSGSGGYTF. The gene calls are TRBV5-6 and TRBJ1-2; no definite D call. CDR3 length: 14 residues. Trimming removed 7 bases from V and 7 bases from J, with 20 bases in between. Germline values: CDR1 SGHDT, CDR2 YYEEEE.

This clonotype was counted many times. V gene TRBV28 combines with J gene TRBJ2-7, with 10 bases fitting TRBD2. V dropped 0 bases and J dropped 5; count of bases not matched to a gene: 10. This CDR3 is built from 17 residues. CDR1 is MDHEN and CDR2 is SYDVKM in the germline V gene. CDR3 residues: CASSLWGASGSGNEQYF. The CDR3 nucleotides are TGTGCCAGCAGTTTATGGGGAGCTAGCGGGAGTGGGAACGAGCAGTACTTC.

In this sample, this clonotype turned up a few times. The chain is built from TRBV5-1 and TRBJ2-5, with TRBD1 identical over 8 bases. This CDR3 contains 17 residues. Germline loops: CDR1 SGHRS, CDR2 YFSETQ. The V gene end was trimmed by 2 bases and the J gene end by 9 bases; junction bases not matched to a gene: 18. CDR3 coding DNA: TGCGCCAGCAGCTTATTGGAGACAGGGGACGTTGAGGATGCCCAGTACTTC. As protein: CASSLLETGDVEDAQYF.

This sequence joins TRBV29-1 and TRBJ2-7; D assignment may be TRBD1 or TRBD2 (5 bases each). This CDR3 region has 14 residues. V was cut by 5 bases and J by 4 bases, with 18 bases left in between. CDR1 SQVTM and CDR2 ANQGSEA come from the germline V gene. CDR3: CSVSWGTVTYEQYF. CDR3 DNA: TGCAGCGTTAGCTGGGGGACGGTAACGTACGAGCAGTACTTC.

This clonotype was picked up a small number of times. The rearrangement links TRBV15 to TRBJ2-3, with no clear D. Germline V CDR1 and CDR2: LNHNV, YYDKDF (reference sequence). The CDR3 has 13 residues. Trimming took off 3 bases at V and 6 bases at J, with 10 bases between the two ends. The CDR3 nucleotides read TGTGCCACCAGCAGTGTGGACGTGGATACGCAGTATTTT. This encodes CATSSVDVDTQYF.

This clonotype was seen ten or more times. The chain combines TRBV5-1 with TRBJ1-5, with 8 bases fitting TRBD1. Germline V lookup: CDR1 SGHRS, CDR2 YFSETQ. This CDR3 has 15 amino acids. V was pared by 4 bases and J by 4 bases, with 7 bases of the junction left unmatched. This chain's CDR3 is CASSISGQVNQPQHF. The CDR3 DNA reads as TGCGCCAGCAGCATATCGGGACAGGTGAATCAGCCCCAGCATTTT.

The V and J genes are TRBV9 and TRBJ2-7; 9 bases match TRBD1. Germline values: CDR1 SGDLS, CDR2 YYNGEE. The CDR3 covers 16 residues. Germline trimming cut 2 bases from V and 7 bases from J; bases unmatched to any gene: 13. CDR3 DNA: TGTGCCAGCAGCGTTTCGGGGACAGGGCTTTTTGGGGAGCAGTACTTC. Its protein is CASSVSGTGLFGEQYF.

The chain joins TRBV4-1 to TRBJ2-7; D is unresolved. The V gene's germline CDR1 is MGHRA and CDR2 YSYEKL. V gave up 0 bases and J gave up 2 bases, with 5 bases separating them. This CDR3 is built from 13 residues. CDR3 nucleotides: TGCGCCAGCAGCCAAGAAAGAGCCTACGAGCAGTACTTC. Its protein is CASSQERAYEQYF.

This clonotype has more than one count but fewer than ten. The chain employs TRBV25-1 and TRBJ2-3; the match to TRBD2 covers 8 bases. The length of the CDR3 is 14 residues. With V trimmed by 5 bases and J by 2 bases, 3 bases remained unmatched. Germline assignment: CDR1 MGHDK and CDR2 SYGVNS. For the CDR3, the DNA is TGTGCCAGCAGTCGGGAGGGTAACACAGATACGCAGTATTTT. Protein product: CASSREGNTDTQYF.

This clonotype was recorded many times. The gene calls are TRBV6-1 and TRBJ1-1; D possibly corresponds to TRBD1 (5 bases). The ends were cut back, 6 bases at V and 3 bases at J, with 20 bases in the middle. The length of the CDR3 is 16 residues. Germline V CDR1 and CDR2: MNHNS, SASEGT. The CDR3 coding sequence is TGTGCCAGCAGACGCATACTCATAGGGGCCTACACTGAAGCTTTCTTT. This sequence encodes CASRRILIGAYTEAFF.